This T cell receptor (beta chain) is from a study of human T cells and chemical hapten exposure. Study-wide background: Donors were sensitized with 2% DPC on the upper inner arm. General study points: No alteration of TCRs above 1 in 1000 frequency was seen with DPC sensitization.

Time point meaning: patch test 1, 2 weeks after DPC sensitization. As for treatment: therapeutic diphenylcyclopropenone sensitization with weekly scalp DPC. CDR3 length: 15 amino acids. V dropped 4 bases and J dropped 5 bases, with 18 bases sitting between them. In the original workflow: Sample TCR counts, which ranged from about 20,000 to 690,600, had a median of approximately 95,000. TCRdb passed the RACE reads through MiXCR, listing each CDR3 protein once. None of the V and J calls come from the authors' own analysis; TCRdb made them. The data show 55,000 to 85,000 distinct CDR3 sequences, over 7.5% seen once. Ten or more counts support this clonotype. Its antigen is as yet unknown.

This material consisted of whole blood, taken in connection with sensitization to the hapten diphenylcyclopropenone (DPC). The rearrangement joins TRBV12-3 or TRBV12-4 to TRBJ2-7, with D possibly TRBD2 on 7 matching bases. The TCR originated in a woman aged 40 to 50 with alopecia areata. Some clones in this sample may be carry-over from other donors' samples. CDR3 in amino acids: CASSSSGGAVHEQYF. CDR3 in DNA: TGTGCCAGCAGTTCCTCGGGGGGCGCGGTCCACGAGCAGTACTTC.